Listed below are T cell receptor beta chains from one sample, sequenced in a study of human T cells and chemical hapten exposure. MiXCR was run by TCRdb on the RACE reads, yielding one entry per CDR3 protein. This table has some 84,000 distinct CDR3 sequences, 10% to 11% appearing once. Sequenced here: whole blood, sampled in connection with sensitization to the hapten diphenylcyclopropenone (DPC). The receptors stem from a woman aged 50 to 60 with alopecia areata. Some clones in this sample may be carry-over from other donors' samples. CDR3s include the opening cysteine and the closing phenylalanine or tryptophan. D genes are given only for firm matches. Expanded clones are given a class, and other clones once, few, many or no size at all.

j_call: TRBJ2-1
d_call: TRBD2
v_call: TRBV5-1
clone_size: few
cdr3_aa: CASSLGLAGIDEQFF
cdr3_nt: TGCGCCAGCAGCTTGGGACTAGCGGGGATCGATGAGCAGTTCTTC

j_call: TRBJ2-5
d_call: TRBD1
v_call: TRBV28
clone_size: few
cdr3_aa: CASSLGDRGPETQYF
cdr3_nt: TGTGCCAGCAGTTTGGGGGACAGGGGGCCGGAGACCCAGTACTTC

j_call: TRBJ2-5
d_call: .
v_call: TRBV18
clone_size: many
cdr3_aa: CASSPRGPDGGETQYF
cdr3_nt: TGTGCCAGCTCACCAAGGGGCCCAGATGGGGGAGAGACCCAGTACTTC

j_call: TRBJ1-6
d_call: .
v_call: TRBV6-5
clone_size: few
cdr3_aa: CASSYEVLSPLHF
cdr3_nt: TGTGCCAGCAGTTACGAAGTCCTTTCACCCCTCCACTTT

j_call: TRBJ2-7
d_call: .
v_call: TRBV5-1
clone_size: many
cdr3_aa: CASSSQIPGQPYEQYF
cdr3_nt: TGCGCCAGCAGCTCACAAATACCGGGACAACCGTACGAGCAGTACTTC

j_call: TRBJ2-1
d_call: TRBD2
v_call: TRBV7-2
clone_size: few
cdr3_aa: CASSLVRSGGSSYNEQFF
cdr3_nt: TGTGCCAGCAGCTTAGTAAGAAGCGGGGGTAGCTCCTACAATGAGCAGTTCTTC

j_call: TRBJ1-6
d_call: .
v_call: TRBV7-8
clone_size: many
cdr3_aa: CASSLTGRRSSYNSPLHF
cdr3_nt: TGTGCCAGCAGCTTAACCGGACGACGAAGCTCCTATAATTCACCCCTCCACTTT

j_call: TRBJ2-1
d_call: TRBD2
v_call: TRBV4-3
clone_size: .
cdr3_aa: CASSQDGLARAEQFF
cdr3_nt: TGCGCCAGCAGCCAAGATGGACTAGCGAGGGCTGAGCAGTTCTTC

j_call: TRBJ2-2
d_call: TRBD1
v_call: TRBV7-3
clone_size: few
cdr3_aa: CASSPRVTGEGYTGELFF
cdr3_nt: TGTGCCAGCAGCCCCAGGGTAACAGGGGAAGGTTACACCGGGGAGCTGTTTTTT

j_call: TRBJ2-1
d_call: TRBD2
v_call: TRBV9
clone_size: many
cdr3_aa: CASSVGGRAWDEQFF
cdr3_nt: TGTGCCAGCAGCGTAGGCGGGAGGGCCTGGGATGAGCAGTTCTTC

j_call: TRBJ2-1
d_call: .
v_call: TRBV11-2
clone_size: many
cdr3_aa: CASSVFWARYNEQFF
cdr3_nt: TGTGCCAGCAGCGTCTTTTGGGCGCGGTACAATGAGCAGTTCTTC

j_call: TRBJ1-4
d_call: .
v_call: TRBV28
clone_size: many
cdr3_aa: CASSRDGLGELFF
cdr3_nt: TGTGCCAGCAGTCGGGACGGCCTTGGGGAACTGTTTTTT

j_call: TRBJ2-6
d_call: .
v_call: TRBV6-1
clone_size: many
cdr3_aa: CASSEAWTELRANVLTF
cdr3_nt: TGTGCCAGCAGTGAAGCTTGGACGGAGCTCAGAGCCAACGTCCTGACTTTC

j_call: TRBJ1-2
d_call: TRBD1
v_call: TRBV6-5
clone_size: .
cdr3_aa: CASSSARGRFDGYTF
cdr3_nt: TGTGCCAGCAGTTCGGCAAGGGGGCGGTTCGATGGCTACACCTTC

j_call: TRBJ2-5
d_call: .
v_call: TRBV6-2/TRBV6-3
clone_size: many
cdr3_aa: CASSYSGGSETQYF
cdr3_nt: TGTGCCAGCAGTTACTCTGGGGGGTCGGAGACCCAGTACTTC

j_call: TRBJ2-2
d_call: .
v_call: TRBV20-1
clone_size: many
cdr3_aa: CSAREFGNTGELFF
cdr3_nt: TGCAGTGCTAGAGAGTTCGGGAACACCGGGGAGCTGTTTTTT

j_call: TRBJ2-3
d_call: .
v_call: TRBV21-1
clone_size: many
cdr3_aa: CASSKVAREVTDTQYF
cdr3_nt: TGTGCCAGCAGCAAAGTAGCGCGGGAGGTGACAGATACGCAGTATTTT

j_call: TRBJ1-5
d_call: .
v_call: TRBV12-3/TRBV12-4
clone_size: few
cdr3_aa: CASSSTLGTDGNQPQHF
cdr3_nt: TGTGCCAGCAGTTCGACGCTTGGCACAGATGGCAATCAGCCCCAGCATTTT

j_call: TRBJ1-6
d_call: .
v_call: TRBV12-3/TRBV12-4
clone_size: many
cdr3_aa: CASRAQQGRSPLHF
cdr3_nt: TGTGCCAGCAGAGCCCAACAGGGAAGGTCACCCCTCCACTTT

j_call: TRBJ2-5
d_call: TRBD2
v_call: TRBV20-1
clone_size: .
cdr3_aa: CSASWTSGQETQYF
cdr3_nt: TGCAGTGCTTCTTGGACTAGCGGCCAAGAGACCCAGTACTTC

j_call: TRBJ2-2
d_call: TRBD2
v_call: TRBV6-4
clone_size: .
cdr3_aa: CASRPAGGVTGELFF
cdr3_nt: TGTGCCAGCAGACCCGCCGGGGGGGTCACCGGGGAGCTGTTTTTT

j_call: TRBJ1-4
d_call: .
v_call: TRBV20-1
clone_size: .
cdr3_aa: CSARDGQYGKLFF
cdr3_nt: TGCAGTGCTAGAGATGGACAGTATGGAAAACTGTTTTTT

j_call: TRBJ1-1
d_call: TRBD1
v_call: TRBV6-2/TRBV6-3
clone_size: few
cdr3_aa: CASRGRDSWRMNTEAFF
cdr3_nt: TGTGCCAGCAGGGGTCGGGACAGTTGGAGAATGAACACTGAAGCTTTCTTT

j_call: TRBJ2-6
d_call: .
v_call: TRBV20-1
clone_size: many
cdr3_aa: CSAPDRAGANVLTF
cdr3_nt: TGCAGTGCTCCGGATAGGGCTGGGGCCAACGTCCTGACTTTC

j_call: TRBJ2-2
d_call: .
v_call: TRBV7-2
clone_size: many
cdr3_aa: CASEYRGNTGELFF
cdr3_nt: TGTGCCAGCGAGTATAGGGGGAACACCGGGGAGCTGTTTTTT

j_call: TRBJ1-1
d_call: .
v_call: TRBV9
clone_size: .
cdr3_aa: CASSVGGVKNTEAFF
cdr3_nt: TGTGCCAGCAGCGTAGGAGGGGTCAAGAACACTGAAGCTTTCTTT

j_call: TRBJ2-5
d_call: .
v_call: TRBV4-3
clone_size: many
cdr3_aa: CASSQTNRGETQYF
cdr3_nt: TGCGCCAGCAGTCAGACGAACAGAGGAGAGACCCAGTACTTC

j_call: TRBJ2-2
d_call: .
v_call: TRBV2
clone_size: few
cdr3_aa: CASSASGGSTGELFF
cdr3_nt: TGTGCCAGCAGTGCCAGCGGAGGGAGCACCGGGGAGCTGTTTTTT

j_call: TRBJ2-5
d_call: .
v_call: TRBV10-1
clone_size: .
cdr3_aa: CASSESGRETQYF
cdr3_nt: TGCGCCAGCAGTGAGTCGGGGCGGGAGACCCAGTACTTC

j_call: TRBJ2-3
d_call: .
v_call: TRBV29-1
clone_size: .
cdr3_aa: CSVLTTDTQYF
cdr3_nt: TGCAGCGTCTTGACCACAGATACGCAGTATTTT

j_call: TRBJ1-5
d_call: .
v_call: TRBV6-1
clone_size: few
cdr3_aa: CASSELMGQPQHF
cdr3_nt: TGTGCCAGCAGTGAACTGATGGGTCAGCCCCAGCATTTT

j_call: TRBJ2-1
d_call: .
v_call: TRBV4-1
clone_size: few
cdr3_aa: CASSQGLVYNEQFF
cdr3_nt: TGCGCCAGCAGCCAAGGGCTAGTCTACAATGAGCAGTTCTTC

j_call: TRBJ2-5
d_call: TRBD1
v_call: TRBV4-1
clone_size: many
cdr3_aa: CASSQALDRTQETQYF
cdr3_nt: TGCGCCAGCAGCCAAGCTTTGGACAGGACCCAAGAGACCCAGTACTTC

j_call: TRBJ2-1
d_call: TRBD1
v_call: TRBV6-5
clone_size: many
cdr3_aa: CASSSPLGRGPGNEQFF
cdr3_nt: TGTGCCAGCAGTTCACCCTTGGGCAGGGGGCCTGGCAATGAGCAGTTCTTC

j_call: TRBJ2-7
d_call: .
v_call: TRBV19
clone_size: few
cdr3_aa: CASSRAITYEQYF
cdr3_nt: TGTGCCAGTAGTAGGGCCATTACCTACGAGCAGTACTTC

j_call: TRBJ1-1
d_call: .
v_call: TRBV2
clone_size: many
cdr3_aa: CASSRRGVNTEAFF
cdr3_nt: TGTGCCAGCAGCCGCAGGGGAGTGAATACTGAAGCTTTCTTT

j_call: TRBJ2-3
d_call: TRBD2
v_call: TRBV9
clone_size: .
cdr3_aa: CASSPRPGLAGGFTSTDTQYF
cdr3_nt: TGTGCCAGCAGCCCACGACCGGGACTAGCGGGAGGGTTTACTAGCACAGATACGCAGTATTTT

j_call: TRBJ2-7
d_call: TRBD2
v_call: TRBV28
clone_size: few
cdr3_aa: CASIWGSAGASKQYF
cdr3_nt: TGTGCCAGCATCTGGGGGTCAGCGGGAGCCTCGAAGCAGTACTTC

j_call: TRBJ2-5
d_call: .
v_call: TRBV11-2
clone_size: few
cdr3_aa: CASSLRRAQETQYF
cdr3_nt: TGTGCCAGCAGCTTACGACGGGCACAAGAGACCCAGTACTTC

j_call: TRBJ2-7
d_call: TRBD2
v_call: TRBV5-4
clone_size: .
cdr3_aa: CASSPRLAGDHEQYF
cdr3_nt: TGTGCCAGCAGCCCCAGACTAGCGGGAGACCACGAGCAGTACTTC

j_call: TRBJ1-1
d_call: .
v_call: TRBV29-1
clone_size: many
cdr3_aa: CSVAGTRNTEAFF
cdr3_nt: TGCAGCGTGGCGGGCACAAGGAACACTGAAGCTTTCTTT